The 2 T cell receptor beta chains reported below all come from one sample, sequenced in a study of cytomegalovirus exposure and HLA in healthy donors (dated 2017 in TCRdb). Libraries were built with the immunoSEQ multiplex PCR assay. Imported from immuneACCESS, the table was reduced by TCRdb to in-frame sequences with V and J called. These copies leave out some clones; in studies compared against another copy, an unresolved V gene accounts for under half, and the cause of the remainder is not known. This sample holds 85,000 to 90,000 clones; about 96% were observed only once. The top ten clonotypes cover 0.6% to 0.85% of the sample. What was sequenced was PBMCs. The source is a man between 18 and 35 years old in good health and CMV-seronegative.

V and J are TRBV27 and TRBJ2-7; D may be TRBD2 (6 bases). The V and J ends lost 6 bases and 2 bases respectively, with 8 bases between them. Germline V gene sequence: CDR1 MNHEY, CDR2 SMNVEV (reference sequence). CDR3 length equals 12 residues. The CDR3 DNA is TGTGCCAGCAGCGGGAGTACCTACGAGCAGTACTTC. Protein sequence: CASSGSTYEQYF.

The CDR3 region is CASRDAHRVQETQYF. CDR3 sequence (DNA): TGTGCCAGCAGGGACGCTCACAGGGTCCAAGAGACCCAGTACTTC. The gene calls are TRBV21-1 and TRBJ2-5; TRBD1, as called in the table, went unchecked against the DNA. TRBV21-1 is noted as a pseudogene. The CDR3 is 15 amino acids.